The 18 T cell receptor beta chains given below trace back to one sample, sequenced in a study of blood T cell repertoires in COVID-19. TCRdb's copy holds only in-frame clones and misses some; the assay was immunoSEQ multiplex PCR. The sample lists 300,000 to 400,000 clones, around 90% seen once, with about 3% in the top ten. Sample: peripheral blood. The receptors stem from a human donor in a cohort sampled during active COVID-19.

This sequence joins TRBV5-1 and TRBJ1-4; D not certain. The length of the CDR3 is 15 residues. CDR1 and CDR2 (germline): SGHRS, YFSETQ. Trimming took 4 bases from V and 1 from J, leaving 11 bases between them. The CDR3 loop reads CASSINTLTNEKLFF. Written as DNA, the CDR3 is TGCGCCAGCAGCATAAACACATTAACTAATGAAAAACTGTTTTTT.

This chain connects TRBV28 to TRBJ1-6, with a tentative D call TRBD1 (5 bases). Per the germline V gene, CDR1 is MDHEN and CDR2 is SYDVKM. The CDR3 contains 13 residues. Trimming cost V 8 bases and J 8 bases, with 13 bases left between them. The CDR3 DNA reads as TGTGCCAGCTTTGGGGGGTTTTATTCACCCCTCCACTTT. This translates into CASFGGFYSPLHF.

The chain has TRBV12-3 or TRBV12-4 and TRBJ1-1, with D possibly being TRBD1 (5 bases). The V end was cut by 2 bases, the J end by 3 bases, with 7 bases between. This CDR3 spans 13 amino acids. The CDR3 here is CASSLWGDTEAFF. The DNA for the CDR3 is TGTGCCAGCAGTTTATGGGGGGACACTGAAGCTTTCTTT.

This clone was seen once. V is TRBV2 and J is TRBJ1-5; no definite D call. Looked up from germline, CDR1 is SNHLY and CDR2 is FYNNEI. This CDR3 has 13 amino acids. The V gene lost 2 bases and the J gene lost 5 bases, with 7 bases spanning the gap. The CDR3 region is CASSELRDQPQHF. The CDR3 DNA follows: TGTGCCAGCAGTGAATTGAGAGATCAGCCCCAGCATTTT.

V is TRBV5-1 and J is TRBJ2-1, with TRBD2 matching over 16 bases. With V trimmed by 4 bases and J by 10 bases, 11 bases remained unmatched. This CDR3 is built from 17 residues. Germline V CDR1 and CDR2: SGHRS, YFSETQ. The CDR3 protein is CASSHGTSGRGFREQFF. The CDR3 DNA reads TGCGCCAGCAGCCACGGGACTAGCGGGAGGGGTTTCAGAGAGCAGTTCTTC.

The chain combines TRBV3-1 (or the pseudogene TRBV3-2) with TRBJ2-1; 9 nucleotides align to TRBD2. V shed 4 bases, J shed 6 bases, and the junction held 4 bases outside the gene matches. This CDR3 spans 14 amino acids. Germline values: CDR1 LGHDT, CDR2 YNNKEL (reference sequence). CDR3 sequence: CASSRLAGFNEQFF. CDR3 in DNA: TGTGCCAGCAGCCGTCTAGCGGGATTCAATGAGCAGTTCTTC.

This chain connects TRBV7-2 to TRBJ1-1, with D possibly being TRBD1 (6 bases). This CDR3 has 15 residues. The germline CDR1 and CDR2 sequences are SGHTA and FQGNSA. The ends were cut back, 1 base at V and 0 bases at J, with 9 bases in the middle. CDR3 sequence reads: CASSLVTGMNTEAFF. DNA for the CDR3: TGTGCCAGCAGCTTAGTTACAGGGATGAACACTGAAGCTTTCTTT.

This clone has a count of ten or more. V gene TRBV5-1 combines with J gene TRBJ1-3; D not certain. Germline CDR1 reads SGHRS; CDR2 reads YFSETQ. The CDR3 covers 13 residues. V dropped 0 bases and J dropped 7 bases, with 8 bases sitting between them. The CDR3: CASSLAPGNTIYF. CDR3 in DNA: TGCGCCAGCAGCTTGGCCCCCGGGAACACCATATATTTT.

The chain is built from TRBV27 and TRBJ2-3; a weak D match, TRBD1 (5 bases). CDR1 and CDR2 (germline): MNHEY, SMNVEV (reference sequence). V lost 3 bases to trimming and J lost 0 bases, with 13 bases between them. The CDR3 has 16 residues. The CDR3 DNA follows: TGTGCCAGCAGTTTTAAGGGGCAAGGGAGCACAGATACGCAGTATTTT. It encodes CASSFKGQGSTDTQYF.

In DNA, the CDR3 is TGTGCCAGCAGCCACCGACTAGCGGGGGCCACAGATACGCAGTATTTT. Translating it yields CASSHRLAGATDTQYF. J is TRBJ2-3 and V is TRBV7-9; 12 bases agree with TRBD2. The CDR3 runs 16 residues. Per germline, CDR1 SEHNR and CDR2 FQNEAQ (reference sequence). Trimming at V came to 5 bases and at J to 2 bases, leaving 5 bases not matched to a gene.

The chain combines TRBV6-5 with TRBJ1-1; tentative D call: TRBD1 (5 bases). Trimming took 5 bases from V and 3 from J, leaving 16 bases between them. Germline V gene lookup returns CDR1 MNHEY and CDR2 SVGAGI. CDR3 length equals 15 residues. The CDR3: CASSRRPGVDTEAFF. CDR3 nucleotide sequence: TGTGCCAGCAGTCGCCGCCCGGGGGTTGACACTGAAGCTTTCTTT.

CDR3: CASSTANYGYTF. In DNA form, the CDR3 reads TGTGCCAGCAGTACTGCTAACTATGGCTACACCTTC. The chain is built from TRBV6-5 and TRBJ1-2; the D is unclear. The CDR3 contains 12 residues. V was trimmed by 5 bases and J by 0 bases, leaving 4 bases between them. The germline V gene has CDR1 MNHEY and CDR2 SVGAGI.

The V and J genes are TRBV24-1 and TRBJ2-2, with D perhaps TRBD2 (6 bases). There are 15 residues in the CDR3. Looked up from germline, CDR1 is KGHDR and CDR2 is SFDVKD. Trimming shortened V by 3 bases and J by 7 bases, and 14 bases separated the two germline ends. In nucleotides, the CDR3 is TGTGCCACCAGTGATCCCCAGAGACTAGGCGGGGAGCTGTTTTTT. Its translation is CATSDPQRLGGELFF.

V is TRBV19 and J is TRBJ2-2; 11 nucleotides match TRBD2. The CDR3 contains 18 residues. With V trimmed by 8 bases and J by 2 bases, 13 bases remained unmatched. Germline loops: CDR1 LNHDA, CDR2 SQIVND (reference sequence). CDR3 sequence reads: CASLRGGLAGGNTGELFF. The CDR3 nucleotides are TGTGCCAGTCTTCGGGGTGGGCTAGCGGGGGGAAACACCGGGGAGCTGTTTTTT. Combining the CDR3 with reference TRBV19 and TRBJ2-2 gives the whole variable domain DGGITQSPKYLFRKEGQNVTLSCEQNLNHDAMYWYRQDPGQGLRLIYYSQIVNDFQKGDIAEGYSVSREKKESFPLTVTSAQKNPTAFYLCASLRGGLAGGNTGELFFGEGSRLTVL.

The chain carries TRBV4-1 and TRBJ1-4; 10 bases align to TRBD1. The CDR3 is made up of 15 amino acids. Germline-derived CDR1 and CDR2 are MGHRA and YSYEKL. The V segment lost 0 bases and the J segment 8 bases; nucleotides outside the gene matches: 3. CDR3 nucleotides: TGCGCCAGCAGCCAAGATAGGACAGGGGGGGAAAAACTGTTTTTT. The encoded protein is CASSQDRTGGEKLFF.

The chain joins TRBV3-1 (or the pseudogene TRBV3-2) to TRBJ1-1, with D perhaps matching TRBD1 (5 bases). The CDR3 is 13 residues long. The ends were cut back, 1 base at V and 3 bases at J, with 6 bases in the middle. Germline V lookup: CDR1 LGHDT, CDR2 YNNKEL (reference sequence). The chain's CDR3 is CASSQGGDTEAFF. The CDR3 nucleotides are TGTGCCAGCAGCCAAGGGGGGGACACTGAAGCTTTCTTT.

J is TRBJ2-7 and V is TRBV9, with D possibly TRBD1 on 6 matching bases. In germline, CDR1 is SGDLS, CDR2 YYNGEE. The CDR3 has 14 residues. V was clipped by 0 bases and J by 0 bases, with 7 bases between them. DNA of the CDR3: TGTGCCAGCAGCGTAGAACAGGGCTCCTACGAGCAGTACTTC. Protein product: CASSVEQGSYEQYF.

This clone was picked up a small number of times. The V and J genes are TRBV5-6 and TRBJ2-7, with 7 bases fitting TRBD2. Germline CDR1 SGHDT, CDR2 YYEEEE. V lost 1 base to trimming and J lost 5 bases; unmatched junction nucleotides: 9. The CDR3 sequence is 15 residues long. CDR3 in DNA: TGTGCCAGCAGCTTGATCCGACTAGCTCCCCACGAGCAGTACTTC. It translates to CASSLIRLAPHEQYF.